Presented here are 23 T cell receptor beta chains from one specimen sequenced in a study of blood T cell repertoires in COVID-19. Sequencing was performed with immunoSEQ multiplex PCR; in TCRdb, only in-frame clones are kept and a portion is missing. The sample records around 60,000 clones, around 90% being singletons. Material for sequencing was peripheral blood. The receptors here all came from a human donor with active COVID-19. The donor label of this sample is uncertain.

In this sample, this clone turned up a few times. This rearrangement joins TRBV7-9 to TRBJ2-2; D remains ambiguous. Germline CDR1 SEHNR, CDR2 FQNEAQ (reference sequence). There are 15 residues in the CDR3. V was shortened by 0 bases and J by 4 bases, with 9 bases between the two germline ends. This CDR3 reads CASSLAGVGTGELFF. As DNA, the CDR3 is TGTGCCAGCAGCTTAGCGGGCGTTGGCACCGGGGAGCTGTTTTTT.

The rearrangement joins TRBV7-2 to TRBJ2-7, with 10 bases matching TRBD1. CDR1 and CDR2 from the germline V gene are SGHTA and FQGNSA. The CDR3 loop spans 14 amino acids. Trimming took 5 bases from V and 4 from J; bases not matched to a gene: 5. In DNA, the CDR3 is TGTGCCAGCAGCCGGGACAGGGGACAGTACGAGCAGTACTTC. Translation gives CASSRDRGQYEQYF.

This clone appeared a few times. This sequence joins TRBV11-3 and TRBJ2-7, with 10 bases that match TRBD2. With V trimmed by 4 bases and J by 2 bases, 8 bases remained unmatched. Germline CDR1 is SGHNT and CDR2 is YENEEA. The CDR3 has 16 residues. As DNA, the CDR3 is TGTGCCAGCAGCTCCAGCTTAGCGGGGGGCGCCTACGAGCAGTACTTC. This codes for CASSSSLAGGAYEQYF.

The rearrangement joins TRBV3-1 (or the pseudogene TRBV3-2) to TRBJ2-2; 10 bases are a match to TRBD1. Per germline, CDR1 LGHDT and CDR2 YNNKEL (reference sequence). V trimming: 4 bases; J trimming: 3 bases; junction bases outside the gene matches: 2. This CDR3 is built from 15 residues. As DNA, the CDR3 is TGTGCCAGCAGCCGGGACAGGGGAGACACCGGGGAGCTGTTTTTT. This translates into CASSRDRGDTGELFF.

The V and J genes are TRBV2 and TRBJ1-6, with D unresolved. This CDR3 is 15 amino acids long. Germline CDR1 SNHLY, CDR2 FYNNEI. Trimming took off 1 base at V and 7 bases at J, with 11 bases between the two ends. CDR3 bases: TGTGCCAGCAGTGAAGGCAGCGGGTTGAATTCACCCCTCCACTTT. Its protein product is CASSEGSGLNSPLHF.

This clone was counted a single time. V and J are TRBV5-1 and TRBJ2-6; 7 bases match TRBD1. Trimming cost V 2 bases and J 0 bases; bases outside gene matches: 8. This CDR3 is 18 amino acids long. Germline assignment: CDR1 SGHRS and CDR2 YFSETQ. The CDR3 coding sequence is TGCGCCAGCAGCTTCTCCGGGACAGCGATCTCTGGGGCCAACGTCCTGACTTTC. Protein product: CASSFSGTAISGANVLTF.

This clone was counted a few times. The chain is built from TRBV29-1 and TRBJ1-2, with a tentative D call TRBD1 (5 bases). CDR3 length equals 14 residues. The germline CDR1 and CDR2 sequences are SQVTM and ANQGSEA. Trimming cost V 4 bases and J 4 bases, with 16 bases left between them. This CDR3 reads CSVVPGDRIYGYTF. In nucleotides, the CDR3 is TGCAGCGTTGTCCCGGGGGACCGTATCTATGGCTACACCTTC. Full variable domain (rest looked up from reference TRBV29-1 and TRBJ1-2): SAVISQKPSRDICQRGTSLTIQCQVDSQVTMMFWYRQQPGQSLTLIATANQGSEATYESGFVIDKFPISRPNLTFSTLTVSNMSPEDSSIYLCSVVPGDRIYGYTFGSGTRLTVV.

This clone was seen only once. This rearrangement joins TRBV5-4 to TRBJ2-7, with TRBD1 identical over 10 bases. CDR1 and CDR2 (germline): SGHNT, YYREEE (reference sequence). This CDR3 has 15 amino acids. V lost 2 bases to trimming and J lost 5 bases; unmatched junction nucleotides: 7. CDR3 amino acids: CASSLGTGEFNEQYF. DNA for the CDR3: TGTGCCAGCAGCTTAGGGACAGGGGAATTTAACGAGCAGTACTTC.

The V and J genes are TRBV9 and TRBJ2-1, with 8 bases matching TRBD2. Trimming cost V 0 bases and J 10 bases; bases outside gene matches: 6. This CDR3 has 14 amino acids. Germline V gene data show CDR1 as SGDLS and CDR2 as YYNGEE. CDR3 protein: CASSVGITSGEQFF. CDR3 coding DNA: TGTGCCAGCAGCGTAGGAATAACTAGCGGAGAGCAGTTCTTC.

The chain is built from TRBV5-8 and TRBJ2-7, with D uncertain. With 0 bases removed from V and 2 bases from J, the gap between germline ends came to 9 bases. Germline CDR1 and CDR2: SGHTS and YDEGEE. The CDR3 consists of 14 residues. The CDR3 DNA follows: TGTGCCAGCAGCTTGGGCGGCGGCCCCTACGAGCAGTACTTC. It encodes CASSLGGGPYEQYF.

This chain connects TRBV9 to TRBJ1-2, with D possibly matching TRBD1 (6 bases). CDR1 and CDR2 from the germline V gene are SGDLS and YYNGEE. This CDR3 is built from 14 residues. Deletions cut 3 bases from V and 5 bases from J, with 14 bases between. The CDR3 DNA reads TGTGCCAGCAGCGACGGACAGCTCGTATATGGCTACACCTTC. It translates to CASSDGQLVYGYTF. Based on the CDR3 plus reference TRBV9 and TRBJ1-2, the full variable domain is DSGVTQTPKHLITATGQRVTLRCSPRSGDLSVYWYQQSLDQGLQFLIQYYNGEERAKGNILERFSAQQFPDLHSELNLSSLELGDSALYFCASSDGQLVYGYTFGSGTRLTVV.

This clone appeared once. This chain uses TRBV19 with TRBJ1-1; tentatively, D is TRBD1 (5 bases). The CDR3 extends over 12 amino acids. Germline V gene data show CDR1 as LNHDA and CDR2 as SQIVND (reference sequence). V lost 8 bases and J 6 bases, leaving 13 bases between the germline ends. CDR3 sequence (DNA): TGTGCCAGTGGGCCGGGGGGTGCTGAAGCTTTCTTT. Translated: CASGPGGAEAFF.

The chain couples TRBV5-4 to TRBJ2-3; TRBD1 might be the D (6 bases). Between the trimmed V and J ends, which lost 3 bases and 5 bases, there was a span of 10 bases. The length of the CDR3 is 13 residues. From germline, CDR1 is SGHNT and CDR2 YYREEE (reference sequence). The CDR3 nucleotides are TGTGCCAGCAGCTCACAGGGTGGAGATACGCAGTATTTT. Its translation: CASSSQGGDTQYF.

This clone was seen a single time. The chain carries TRBV6-5 and TRBJ1-1; tentative D call: TRBD1 (5 bases). This CDR3 is 14 amino acids long. V was pared by 2 bases and J by 0 bases, with 7 bases between. Germline V gives CDR1 MNHEY, CDR2 SVGAGI. CDR3 amino acids: CASSYRGMNTEAFF. CDR3 sequence (DNA): TGTGCCAGCAGTTACCGGGGGATGAACACTGAAGCTTTCTTT.

J is TRBJ2-7 and V is TRBV5-1; 9 positions match TRBD2. With 4 bases clipped from V and 3 bases from J, the junction kept 8 bases outside the gene matches. Germline values: CDR1 SGHRS, CDR2 YFSETQ. The CDR3 sequence is 15 residues long. CDR3 amino acids: CASSREAGGSYEQYF. The CDR3 nucleotides read TGCGCCAGCAGCCGAGAAGCGGGGGGAAGCTACGAGCAGTACTTC.

The V gene is TRBV5-1, the J gene TRBJ1-3, with 7 bases identical to TRBD1. The CDR3 is made up of 14 amino acids. Germline lookup yields CDR1 SGHRS and CDR2 YFSETQ. Trimming took 1 base from V and 4 from J; bases not matched to a gene: 2. The CDR3 spells CASSLSQGGNTIYF. In DNA form, the CDR3 reads TGCGCCAGCAGCTTGTCACAGGGGGGAAACACCATATATTTT. The full variable domain, completed using reference TRBV5-1 and TRBJ1-3, is KAGVTQTPRYLIKTRGQQVTLSCSPISGHRSVSWYQQTPGQGLQFLFEYFSETQRNKGNFPGRFSGRQFSNSRSEMNVSTLELGDSALYLCASSLSQGGNTIYFGEGSWLTVV.

This chain joins TRBV11-2 and TRBJ2-1, with D possibly TRBD2 on 7 matching bases. The germline V and J ends were trimmed by 7 bases and 6 bases, with 16 bases remaining between them. CDR1 SGHAT and CDR2 FQNNGV come from the germline V gene. This CDR3 has 14 amino acids. CDR3 in DNA: TGTGCCAGCACCTTGGGGGGGCCCATCAATGAGCAGTTCTTC. The encoded protein is CASTLGGPINEQFF.

The genes are TRBV19 and TRBJ2-5, with D tentatively TRBD1 (6 bases). The CDR3 spans 13 residues. Trimming left V 5 bases short and J 1 base short, with 8 bases between. The germline CDR1 and CDR2 sequences are LNHDA and SQIVND (reference sequence). CDR3 nucleotides: TGTGCCAGTAGTCGACAGGTCCAAGAGACCCAGTACTTC. It specifies CASSRQVQETQYF.

The chain is built from TRBV7-9 and TRBJ1-6; TRBD1 aligns across 9 bases. The CDR3 is 19 residues long. The germline V gene encodes CDR1 SEHNR and CDR2 FQNEAQ (reference sequence). J gave up 5 bases and V 0 bases, and 11 bases lay outside the gene matches. In nucleotides, the CDR3 is TGTGCCAGCAGCTTAGCAAGGGACAGGGATCCCCCCGATAATTCACCCCTCCACTTT. It encodes CASSLARDRDPPDNSPLHF. Together with reference TRBV7-9 and TRBJ1-6, the CDR3 gives the full variable domain: DTGVSQNPRHKITKRGQNVTFRCDPISEHNRLYWYRQTLGQGPEFLTYFQNEAQLEKSRLLSDRFSAERPKGSFSTLEIQRTEQGDSAMYLCASSLARDRDPPDNSPLHFGNGTRLTVT.

As regards this clone: The junction shows a germline mismatch at one end, possibly a read error. This rearrangement joins TRBV7-3 to TRBJ2-1, with D possibly being TRBD1 (5 bases). CDR3 size: 16 residues. Germline CDR1 reads SGHTA; CDR2 reads FQGTGA. The CDR3 is CASSLTLGQGGNEQFF. The DNA for the CDR3 is TGTGCCAGCAGCCTAACACTTGGGCAGGGTGGGAATGAGCAGTTCTTC.

The V gene is TRBV2, the J gene TRBJ1-1, with D possibly being TRBD1 (5 bases). Trimming removed 5 bases at V and 6 bases at J, with 13 bases between. The V gene's germline CDR1 is SNHLY and CDR2 FYNNEI. This CDR3 comprises 13 residues. CDR3 in amino acids: CASSTDSYAEAFF. CDR3 sequence (DNA): TGTGCCAGCAGTACTGACAGTTACGCTGAAGCTTTCTTT.

The chain employs TRBV10-1 and TRBJ2-1; 7 bases agree with TRBD2. Germline V gene lookup returns CDR1 WNHNN and CDR2 SYGVQD (reference sequence). The J segment lost 2 bases and the V segment lost 8 bases, leaving 9 bases of the junction unmatched. The CDR3 runs to 15 residues. The CDR3, as DNA: TGCGCCAGCGGGCAAATGGGAGGGACCTACAATGAGCAGTTCTTC. Translation: CASGQMGGTYNEQFF.

This rearrangement joins TRBV10-3 to TRBJ2-7; 8 positions match TRBD1. CDR1 and CDR2 (germline): ENHRY, SYGVKD. There are 12 residues in the CDR3. V lost 8 bases to trimming and J lost 6 bases; unmatched junction nucleotides: 6. In nucleotides, the CDR3 is TGTGCCATCGGGACAGGTGCAGCCGAGCAGTACTTC. This gives the protein CAIGTGAAEQYF.